These 14 T cell receptor beta chains were all obtained from the same sample, sequenced in a study of Ad26.COV2.S vaccination and SARS-CoV-2 variants. Stated treatment: 15 to 20 received Ad26.COV2.S at low or high dose, single or two shots; about five received placebo; per-sample allocation not given. Samples were taken on day 63 after the first vaccine or placebo injection. Method: immunoSEQ multiplex PCR; TCRdb's copy keeps in-frame clones and lacks some. Of 330,000 or so clones listed, roughly 90% are singletons. The sequencing used peripheral blood, collected in a trial of Ad26.COV2.S vaccine versus placebo. The receptors stem from a person between 18 and 59 years old who received the Ad26.COV2.S COVID-19 vaccine or a placebo.

The chain couples TRBV27 to TRBJ2-2; D is undetermined. Germline V gene lookup returns CDR1 MNHEY and CDR2 SMNVEV (reference sequence). The CDR3 totals 17 residues. Deletions cut 2 bases from V and 3 bases from J, with 16 bases between. For the CDR3, the DNA is TGTGCCAGCAGTTTAGAGTCCTGGGTCGCGGACACCGGGGAGCTGTTTTTT. This codes for CASSLESWVADTGELFF.

The chain is built from TRBV25-1 and TRBJ1-2; D is perhaps TRBD1 (5 bases). Trimming pared 1 base from V and 4 bases from J, leaving 7 bases between. The CDR3 contains 13 residues. Germline loops: CDR1 MGHDK, CDR2 SYGVNS. The CDR3 bases are TGTGCCAGCAGTGAATCGGGGGGCTATGGCTACACCTTC. Protein sequence: CASSESGGYGYTF.

This clone appeared a single time. This chain uses TRBV10-1 with TRBJ2-7; TRBD1 agrees at 9 bases. V shed 3 bases, J shed 2 bases, and the junction held 17 bases outside the gene matches. This CDR3 is 19 amino acids long. Per the germline V gene, CDR1 is WNHNN and CDR2 is SYGVQD (reference sequence). The CDR3 nucleotides read TGCGCCAGCAGTGACCCAACCCGGGACAGGGATTCAGGCGCCTACGAGCAGTACTTC. Encoded protein: CASSDPTRDRDSGAYEQYF.

The CDR3 spells CALSSQQGGIEKLFF. The CDR3 DNA sequence: TGTGCCTTGAGCAGCCAACAGGGTGGGATTGAAAAACTGTTTTTT. The J gene is TRBJ1-4, the V gene TRBV30, with D possibly TRBD1 on 6 matching bases. The germline gives CDR1 GTSNPN, CDR2 SVGIG (reference sequence). This CDR3 spans 15 amino acids. Trimming pared 7 bases from V and 7 bases from J, leaving 22 bases between.

This rearrangement joins TRBV6-2 or TRBV6-3 to TRBJ1-5; no clear D gene. Trimming shortened V by 2 bases and J by 2 bases, and 7 bases separated the two germline ends. Germline lookup yields CDR1 MNHEY and CDR2 SVGEGT. The CDR3 totals 14 residues. The CDR3 sequence is CASSYALGNQPQHF. In nucleotides, the CDR3 is TGTGCCAGCAGTTACGCCCTAGGCAATCAGCCCCAGCATTTT.

This chain joins TRBV29-1 and TRBJ1-1, with 9 bases identical to TRBD1. The junction had 22 bases not matched to a gene; V was cut back by 6 bases and J by 5 bases. The CDR3 totals 18 residues. Germline V gene data show CDR1 as SQVTM and CDR2 as ANQGSEA. The CDR3 here is CSVPGTGSLSAGETEAFF. CDR3 nucleotides: TGCAGCGTGCCCGGGACAGGGTCTTTGAGTGCGGGGGAGACTGAAGCTTTCTTT.

The chain uses TRBV27 and TRBJ1-5; perhaps TRBD1 as D (5 bases). Trimming stripped 3 bases from V and 6 bases from J, with 12 bases between. Germline V gene lookup returns CDR1 MNHEY and CDR2 SMNVEV (reference sequence). The CDR3 length is 14 residues. DNA for the CDR3: TGTGCCAGCAGTTTCTCAGGGAATGGTCAGCCCCAGCATTTT. It codes for CASSFSGNGQPQHF.

The gene calls are TRBV19 and TRBJ1-2, with 8 bases identical to TRBD1. The CDR3 is 12 amino acids. From germline, CDR1 is LNHDA and CDR2 SQIVND (reference sequence). V gave up 10 bases and J gave up 6 bases; unmatched junction bases: 7. The DNA of the CDR3 is TGTGCCACCCGACAGGGGTGGGATGGCTACACCTTC. It encodes CATRQGWDGYTF. Based on the CDR3 plus reference TRBV19 and TRBJ1-2, the full variable domain is DGGITQSPKYLFRKEGQNVTLSCEQNLNHDAMYWYRQDPGQGLRLIYYSQIVNDFQKGDIAEGYSVSREKKESFPLTVTSAQKNPTAFYLCATRQGWDGYTFGSGTRLTVV.

The chain uses TRBV4-1 and TRBJ2-1; 7 bases are shared with TRBD2. CDR1 and CDR2 (germline): MGHRA, YSYEKL. Losses at the gene ends were 2 bases for V and 5 bases for J; bases not matched to a gene: 9. The CDR3 contains 16 residues. CDR3 in DNA: TGCGCCAGCAGCCAACTGGGAACGGGACTACACAATGAGCAGTTCTTC. This sequence encodes CASSQLGTGLHNEQFF.

This chain uses TRBV9 with TRBJ1-2, with D possibly TRBD1 on 6 matching bases. CDR3 length equals 15 residues. V shed 4 bases and J shed 5 bases, with 18 bases lying between them. The germline V gene encodes CDR1 SGDLS and CDR2 YYNGEE. The CDR3, as DNA: TGTGCCAGCAGCCCCGGAGACGGGGGCCCATATGGCTACACCTTC. This sequence encodes CASSPGDGGPYGYTF.

The CDR3 coding sequence is TGTGCCAGCAGTTACCGGGAGACTCAGCCCCAGCATTTT. It encodes CASSYRETQPQHF. This chain joins TRBV6-5 and TRBJ1-5; the D is unclear. V lost 2 bases to trimming and J lost 6 bases, with 8 bases between them. CDR1 is MNHEY, CDR2 SVGAGI, per germline. This CDR3 is 13 amino acids long.

This chain joins TRBV2 and TRBJ2-7; 9 bases align to TRBD2. From germline, CDR1 is SNHLY and CDR2 FYNNEI. This CDR3 has 14 amino acids. The trim removed 6 bases at V and 4 bases at J, leaving 7 bases unmatched. The CDR3 loop reads CASRREGDLYEQYV. The CDR3 DNA is TGTGCCAGCAGGCGGGAGGGGGACCTATACGAGCAGTACGTC.

The rearrangement links TRBV12-3 or TRBV12-4 to TRBJ1-1, with D possibly being TRBD1 (5 bases). V was clipped by 5 bases and J by 3 bases, with 10 bases between them. This CDR3 has 13 residues. In DNA form, the CDR3 reads TGTGCCAGCAGTGCGACGGGGCACACTGAAGCTTTCTTT. Translated, it gives CASSATGHTEAFF.

This chain links TRBV9 with TRBJ1-1; D is unresolved. CDR3 length: 14 residues. Germline CDR1 is SGDLS and CDR2 is YYNGEE. V was clipped by 1 base and J by 0 bases, with 7 bases between them. The CDR3 DNA reads TGTGCCAGCAGCGTAAGGTCTATGAACACTGAAGCTTTCTTT. This gives the protein CASSVRSMNTEAFF.